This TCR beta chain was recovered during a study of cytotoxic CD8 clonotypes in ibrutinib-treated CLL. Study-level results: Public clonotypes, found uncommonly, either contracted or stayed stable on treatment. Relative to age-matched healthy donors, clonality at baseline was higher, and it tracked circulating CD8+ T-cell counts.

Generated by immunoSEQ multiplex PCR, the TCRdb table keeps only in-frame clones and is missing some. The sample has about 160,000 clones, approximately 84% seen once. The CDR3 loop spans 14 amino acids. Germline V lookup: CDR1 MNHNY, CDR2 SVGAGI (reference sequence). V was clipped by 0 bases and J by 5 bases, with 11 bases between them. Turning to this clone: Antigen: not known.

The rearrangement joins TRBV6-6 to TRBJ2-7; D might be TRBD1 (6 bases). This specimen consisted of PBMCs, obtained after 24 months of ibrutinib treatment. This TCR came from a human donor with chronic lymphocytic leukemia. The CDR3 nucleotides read TGTGCCAGCAGTTACTCGTGGGGGCTCGACGAGCAGTACTTC. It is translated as CASSYSWGLDEQYF.